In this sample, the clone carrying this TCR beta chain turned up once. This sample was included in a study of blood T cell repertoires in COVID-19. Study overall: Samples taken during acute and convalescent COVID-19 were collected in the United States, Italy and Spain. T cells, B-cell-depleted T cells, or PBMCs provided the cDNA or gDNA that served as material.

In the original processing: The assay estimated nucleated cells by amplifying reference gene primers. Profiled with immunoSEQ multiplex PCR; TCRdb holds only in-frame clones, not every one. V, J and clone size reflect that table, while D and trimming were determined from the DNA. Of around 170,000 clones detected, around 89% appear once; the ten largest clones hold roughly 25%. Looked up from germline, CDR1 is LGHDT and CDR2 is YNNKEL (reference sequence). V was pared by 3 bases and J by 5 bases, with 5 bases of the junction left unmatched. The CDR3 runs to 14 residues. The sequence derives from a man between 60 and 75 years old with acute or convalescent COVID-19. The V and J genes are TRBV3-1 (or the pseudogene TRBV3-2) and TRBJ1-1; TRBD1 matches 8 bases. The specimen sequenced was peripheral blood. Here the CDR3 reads CASSHTGGDTEAFF. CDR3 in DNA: TGTGCCAGCAGCCATACAGGGGGAGATACTGAAGCTTTCTTT.